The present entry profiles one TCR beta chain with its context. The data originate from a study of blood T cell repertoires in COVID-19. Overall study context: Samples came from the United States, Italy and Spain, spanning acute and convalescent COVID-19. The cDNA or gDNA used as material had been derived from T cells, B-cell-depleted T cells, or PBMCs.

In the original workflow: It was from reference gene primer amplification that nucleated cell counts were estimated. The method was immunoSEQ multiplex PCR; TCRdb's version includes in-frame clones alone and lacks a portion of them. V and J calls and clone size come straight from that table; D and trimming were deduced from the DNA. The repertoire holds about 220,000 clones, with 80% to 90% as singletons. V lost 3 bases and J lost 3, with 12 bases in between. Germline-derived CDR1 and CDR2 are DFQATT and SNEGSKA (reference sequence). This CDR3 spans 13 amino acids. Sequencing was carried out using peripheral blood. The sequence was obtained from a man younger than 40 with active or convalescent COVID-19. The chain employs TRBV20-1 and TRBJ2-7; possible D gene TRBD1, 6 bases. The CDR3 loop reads CSASRQGLYEQYF. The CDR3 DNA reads TGCAGTGCTAGTCGGCAGGGGCTCTACGAGCAGTACTTC.